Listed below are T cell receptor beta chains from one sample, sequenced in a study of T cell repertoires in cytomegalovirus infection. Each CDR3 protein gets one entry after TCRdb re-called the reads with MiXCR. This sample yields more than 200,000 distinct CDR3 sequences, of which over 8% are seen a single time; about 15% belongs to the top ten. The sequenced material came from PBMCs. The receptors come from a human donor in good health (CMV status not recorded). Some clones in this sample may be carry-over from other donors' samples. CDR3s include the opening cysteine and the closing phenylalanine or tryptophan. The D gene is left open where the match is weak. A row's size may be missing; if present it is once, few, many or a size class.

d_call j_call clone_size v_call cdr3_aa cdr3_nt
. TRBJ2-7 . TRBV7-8 CASSLEPVRVNEQYF TGTGCCAGCAGCTTAGAGCCGGTCAGGGTCAACGAGCAGTACTTC
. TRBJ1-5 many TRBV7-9 CASRKEDQPQHF TGTGCCAGCAGGAAGGAGGATCAGCCCCAGCATTTT
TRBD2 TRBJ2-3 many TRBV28 CASSPPKLAVPTDTQYF TGTGCCAGCAGTCCCCCGAAACTAGCGGTCCCCACAGATACGCAGTATTTT
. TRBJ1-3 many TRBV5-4 CASSLDGYSGNTIYF TGTGCCAGCAGCTTGGACGGTTACTCTGGAAACACCATATATTTT
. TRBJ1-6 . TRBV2 CASSENQQGRSPLHF TGTGCCAGCAGTGAGAATCAGCAGGGACGGTCACCCCTCCACTTT
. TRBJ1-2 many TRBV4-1 CASSHPGKDYGYTF TGTGCCAGCAGCCACCCAGGGAAGGACTATGGCTACACCTTC
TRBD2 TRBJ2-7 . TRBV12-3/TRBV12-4 CASSIREGYEQYF TGTGCCAGCAGTATCAGGGAGGGGTACGAGCAGTACTTC
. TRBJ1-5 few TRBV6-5 CASSYAPGSQPQHF TGTGCCAGCAGTTACGCCCCAGGGAGTCAGCCCCAGCATTTT
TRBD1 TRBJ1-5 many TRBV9 CASSVGTGGNQPQHF TGTGCCAGCAGCGTAGGGACAGGGGGCAATCAGCCCCAGCATTTT
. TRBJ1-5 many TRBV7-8 CASSLKTRVSGQPQHF TGTGCCAGCAGCTTAAAGACCAGGGTTTCTGGTCAGCCCCAGCATTTT
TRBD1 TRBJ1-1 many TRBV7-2 CASSHTAVGTGAGTEAFF TGTGCCAGCAGCCATACTGCCGTAGGGACAGGGGCGGGCACTGAAGCTTTCTTT
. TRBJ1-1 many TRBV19 CASSRAPPGPGASTEAFF TGTGCCAGTAGCCGTGCACCGCCTGGGCCGGGGGCAAGCACTGAAGCTTTCTTT
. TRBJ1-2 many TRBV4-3 CASSQGEGGVWGYTF TGCGCCAGCAGCCAAGGGGAGGGGGGCGTGTGGGGCTACACCTTC
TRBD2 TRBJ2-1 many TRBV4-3 CASSYGTSGGYNEQFF TGCGCCAGCAGTTACGGGACTAGCGGGGGCTACAATGAGCAGTTCTTC
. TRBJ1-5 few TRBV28 CASSSGGDSNQPQHF TGTGCCAGCAGTTCTGGGGGTGATAGCAATCAGCCCCAGCATTTT
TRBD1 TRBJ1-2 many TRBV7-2 CASSRQQGMGGYTF TGTGCCAGCAGCCGTCAACAGGGGATGGGGGGCTACACCTTC
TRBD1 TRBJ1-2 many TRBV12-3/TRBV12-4 CASSSINRGQGDYGYTF TGTGCCAGCAGTTCGATAAACAGGGGGCAGGGGGACTATGGCTACACCTTC
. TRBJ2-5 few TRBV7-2 CASSFDRIQETQYF TGTGCCAGCAGTTTTGACCGAATTCAAGAGACCCAGTACTTC
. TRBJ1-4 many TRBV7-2 CASSLVLRGGEKLFF TGTGCCAGCAGCTTAGTGTTGAGGGGCGGTGAAAAACTGTTTTTT
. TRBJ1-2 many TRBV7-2 CASSLDLFDNSYGYTF TGTGCCAGCAGCTTAGACCTATTCGACAATTCCTATGGCTACACCTTC
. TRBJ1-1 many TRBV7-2 CASSLVGIPNTEAFF TGTGCCAGCAGCTTAGTTGGCATACCGAACACTGAAGCTTTCTTT
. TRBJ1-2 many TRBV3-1 CASSQIRDGGSYGYTF TGTGCCAGCAGCCAAATACGGGACGGAGGATCCTATGGCTACACCTTC
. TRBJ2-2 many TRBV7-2 CASTLVGNTGELFF TGTGCCAGCACCCTAGTGGGGAACACCGGGGAGCTGTTTTTT
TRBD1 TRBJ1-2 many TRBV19 CASSWDSASNYGYTF TGTGCCAGTAGCTGGGACAGCGCCTCGAACTATGGCTACACCTTC